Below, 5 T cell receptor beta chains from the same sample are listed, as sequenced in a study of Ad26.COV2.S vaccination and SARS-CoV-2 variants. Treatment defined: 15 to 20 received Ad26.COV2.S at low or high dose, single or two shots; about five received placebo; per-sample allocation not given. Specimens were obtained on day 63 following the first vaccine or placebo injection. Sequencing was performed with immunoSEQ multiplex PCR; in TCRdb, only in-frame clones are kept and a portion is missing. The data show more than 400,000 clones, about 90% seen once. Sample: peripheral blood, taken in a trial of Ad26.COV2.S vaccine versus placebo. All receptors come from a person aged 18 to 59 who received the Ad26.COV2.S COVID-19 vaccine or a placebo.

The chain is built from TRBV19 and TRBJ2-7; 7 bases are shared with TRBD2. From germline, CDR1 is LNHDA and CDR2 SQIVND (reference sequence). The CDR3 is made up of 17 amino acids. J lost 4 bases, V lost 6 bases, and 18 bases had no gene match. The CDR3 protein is CASSYRLALSTEYEQYF. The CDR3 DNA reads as TGTGCCAGTAGCTATCGACTAGCCCTCTCGACCGAGTACGAGCAGTACTTC.

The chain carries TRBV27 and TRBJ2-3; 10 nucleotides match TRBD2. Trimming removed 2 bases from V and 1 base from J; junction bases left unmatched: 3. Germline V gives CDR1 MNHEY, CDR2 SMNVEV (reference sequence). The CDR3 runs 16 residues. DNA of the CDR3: TGTGCCAGCAGTTTAGGTAGCGGGGGGCGCACAGATACGCAGTATTTT. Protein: CASSLGSGGRTDTQYF.

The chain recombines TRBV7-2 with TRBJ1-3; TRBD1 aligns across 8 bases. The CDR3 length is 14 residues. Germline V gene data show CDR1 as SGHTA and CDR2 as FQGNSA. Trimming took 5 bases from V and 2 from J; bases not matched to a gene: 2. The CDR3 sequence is CASSTQGAGNTIYF. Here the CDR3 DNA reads TGTGCCAGCAGCACACAGGGGGCTGGAAACACCATATATTTT.

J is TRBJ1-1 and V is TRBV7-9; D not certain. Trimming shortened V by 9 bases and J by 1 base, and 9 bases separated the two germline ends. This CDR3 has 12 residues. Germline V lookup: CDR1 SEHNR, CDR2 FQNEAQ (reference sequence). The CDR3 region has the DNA TGTGCCAGTAGTAGCTGGAACACTGAAGCTTTCTTT. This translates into CASSSWNTEAFF.

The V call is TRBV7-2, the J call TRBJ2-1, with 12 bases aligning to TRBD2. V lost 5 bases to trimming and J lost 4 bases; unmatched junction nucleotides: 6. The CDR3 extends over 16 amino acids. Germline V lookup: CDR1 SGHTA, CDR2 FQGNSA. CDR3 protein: CASSPRTSGVYNEQFF. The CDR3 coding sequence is TGTGCCAGCAGCCCGAGGACTAGCGGGGTATACAATGAGCAGTTCTTC.